This T cell receptor (beta chain) was recorded in a study of cytomegalovirus exposure and HLA in healthy donors. Overall study findings and caveats: By HLA locus, TCR association rates varied in a later analysis, with DRB1 showing the most and HLA-C the fewest. Within a later analysis, the majority of CMV-associated TCR beta chains appeared HLA-restricted. In a later analysis, at a false discovery rate of 0.05, roughly 18,000 TCR beta sequences were associated with HLA alleles.

Concerning this clone: The antigen remains unidentified.

The PCR used 60 Vbeta and 13 Jbeta primers. The method was immunoSEQ multiplex PCR; TCRdb's version includes in-frame clones alone and lacks a portion of them. The data show fewer than 250,000 clones, approximately 80% seen once. The receptor was derived from a middle-aged woman in good health and CMV-seronegative. The sequenced sample was PBMCs.

The CDR3 DNA follows: TGTGCCTGGAGTCCGGGACTGAGCTCCTACGAGCAGTACTTC. It specifies CAWSPGLSSYEQYF. V gene TRBV30 combines with J gene TRBJ2-7, with D possibly TRBD2 on 6 matching bases. The V end lost 2 bases, the J end lost 0 bases, and 11 bases lay between the germline ends. This CDR3 has 14 amino acids. Germline lookup yields CDR1 GTSNPN and CDR2 SVGIG (reference sequence). Looking up the rest from reference TRBV30 and TRBJ2-7 gives the full variable domain: SQTIHQWPATLVQPVGSPLSLECTVEGTSNPNLYWYRQAAGRGLQLLFYSVGIGQISSEVPQNLSASRPQDRQFILSSKKLLLSDSGFYLCAWSPGLSSYEQYFGPGTRLTVT.